There are many counts of the clone carrying this T cell receptor beta chain. Its antigen is not identified. Time point described: patch test 1, 2 weeks after DPC sensitization. Treatment reported: therapeutic diphenylcyclopropenone sensitization with weekly scalp DPC. This sample was included in a study of human T cells and chemical hapten exposure. Whole-study context: Patch testing was performed with 0.01% DPC on the upper back, with reading at 6 days. Largely, small differences in pooled library volume made per-sample TCR yields vary. Findings of the study overall: Large CDR3 similarity clusters arose significantly more often from expanded TCRs than from controls.

Germline CDR1 reads SGHTA; CDR2 reads FQGTGA. The CDR3 covers 15 residues. V dropped 0 bases and J dropped 5 bases, with 12 bases sitting between them. One entry per CDR3 protein, called by TCRdb with MiXCR from the RACE reads. This sample has under 200,000 distinct CDR3 sequences, with approximately 14% found just once. The chain carries TRBV7-3 and TRBJ2-3; D is perhaps TRBD2 (5 bases). The sample in question was whole blood, obtained in connection with sensitization to the hapten diphenylcyclopropenone (DPC). The sequence derives from a woman aged 25 to 45 with alopecia areata. Some clones in this sample may be carry-over from other donors' samples. CDR3: CASSLTYQAGDTQYF. CDR3 DNA: TGTGCCAGCAGCTTAACTTACCAGGCGGGAGATACGCAGTATTTT.